This T cell receptor beta chain stems from a study of blood T cells in healthy people across ages. Study-wide points: From one million sequenced T cells, diversity estimates were lower bounds.

Concerning this clonotype itself: No antigen is known for it.

Then a second PCR, running about 7 to 11 cycles, was carried out with a sample-barcoded 5' primer and a J-beta primer mix. TCRdb reprocessed the 5' RACE reads via MiXCR and lists one record per CDR3 protein. The data contain about 570,000 distinct CDR3 sequences, about a quarter of them singletons. These data were also filed under a second study, of T cells of mothers and their children.

The clonotype originates from a boy aged 2 to 9 in good health. Material for sequencing was blood.

The CDR3 coding sequence is TGTGCCAGCAGCGAACCGGGGATCCAAGAGACCCAGTACTTC. Translation gives CASSEPGIQETQYF. The chain is built from TRBV11-2 and TRBJ2-5; D perhaps matches TRBD2 (5 bases). The germline V gene encodes CDR1 SGHAT and CDR2 FQNNGV. V lost 5 bases, J lost 1 base, and 11 bases lay in between. The CDR3 covers 14 residues.